This entry describes one T cell receptor (beta chain). The source of the sample is a study of blood T cell repertoires in COVID-19. About the study: Italy, Spain and the United States were the sources of the convalescent and acute COVID-19 samples. From T cells, B-cell-depleted T cells, or PBMCs came the material, which was cDNA or gDNA.

Original data processing: Amplification with reference gene primers provided the estimates of nucleated cell counts. Generated by immunoSEQ multiplex PCR, the TCRdb table keeps only in-frame clones and is missing some. V and J calls and clone size are copied from that table; D and trimming were computed from the DNA. The sample yields just under 45,000 clones, approximately 89% seen once. The CDR3 loop spans 15 amino acids. CDR1 LNHDA and CDR2 SQIVND come from the germline V gene (reference sequence). V dropped 5 bases and J dropped 3 bases, with 17 bases sitting between them. This sequence was found in a woman between 35 and 50 years old with acute or convalescent COVID-19. The chain couples TRBV19 to TRBJ2-7; possibly TRBD1 for D (6 bases). Input material: peripheral blood. CDR3 sequence reads: CASSPGQTNHYEQYF. In nucleotides, the CDR3 is TGTGCCAGTAGTCCCGGACAGACGAACCACTACGAGCAGTACTTC.